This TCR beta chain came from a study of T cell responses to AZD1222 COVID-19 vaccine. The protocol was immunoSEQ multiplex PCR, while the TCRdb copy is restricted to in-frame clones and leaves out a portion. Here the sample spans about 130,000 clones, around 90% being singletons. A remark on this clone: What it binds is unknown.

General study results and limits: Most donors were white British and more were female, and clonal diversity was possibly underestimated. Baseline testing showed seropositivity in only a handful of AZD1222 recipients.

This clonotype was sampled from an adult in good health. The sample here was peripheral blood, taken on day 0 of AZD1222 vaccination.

DNA for the CDR3: TGCGCCAGCAGTCAAACAAACATATACGAGCAGTACTTC. Residues: CASSQTNIYEQYF. This chain uses TRBV23-1 with TRBJ2-7; D is uncertain. TRBV23-1 is recorded as an ORF, its role being uncertain. The CDR3 runs 13 residues. Between the trimmed V and J ends, which lost 2 bases and 4 bases, there was a span of 9 bases.